This T cell receptor (beta chain) appears in the sequencing data of a study of blood T cell repertoires in COVID-19 (dated by TCRdb to 2020 to 2022). Broadly, across the study: The collaborator samples originated in the United States, Italy and Spain and spanned the acute and convalescent phases of COVID-19. The prospective study material was composed of cDNA or gDNA derived from T cells, B-cell-depleted T cells, or PBMCs. The dataset comprised deeply sampled blood TCRbeta repertoires from subjects exposed to, actively infected with, or recovered from COVID-19. The repertoires were made available in a free public database intended to serve as a resource for research on the immune response to SARS-CoV-2. The samples were drawn from two sources: the first 160 participants of the ongoing ImmuneRACE study, and 950 to 1,500 subjects contributed by 6 global collaborators. Sample metadata almost always included a de-identified subject ID, COVID-19 status, age in years and sex. Where available, HLA class I and class II types were taken from metadata supplied by the sample provider and were not determined by assay-based typing. Beyond this particular receptor, the publication reports: How much clinical and demographic metadata was included differed by source and by participant, and the metadata was provided uncurated.

TCRbeta CDR3 regions were amplified from genomic DNA using the immunoSEQ Assay, a bias-controlled multiplex PCR. On the study's bioinformatics: The number of nucleated cells in each sample was estimated by amplification of reference gene primers within the assay. To quantify the absolute abundance of each unique TCRbeta CDR3 rearrangement, sequence reads were collapsed and filtered. Productive Simpson clonality was computed per sample as the square root of Simpson's diversity index over productive rearrangements. TCRdb re-hosts the immuneACCESS table, in-frame sequences only. Its copies lack some clones; in the studies checked, an unresolved V gene accounts for under half of them, and the cause for the rest is not known. V, J and clone size were drawn from that table, and D and trimming were deduced from the DNA. In this sample the table shows 180,000 or so clones, 70% to 80% of which occur a single time. Roughly 13% of the sample is in the top ten clones.

Comments on this clone: The target of this receptor is not known. No quality values exist for individual bases; no much larger clone is one base distant.

CDR1 and CDR2 are read off the germline V gene as SGHTA and FQGNSA. Counted from cysteine to phenylalanine, this CDR3 has 15 amino acids. Here the CDR3 DNA is all that survives: 45 bases in frame from base 1. V is shortened by 5 bases, J by 4 bases, and the region joining them spans 17 bases. Samples from volunteer blood donors who had recovered from COVID-19 were contributed by a second Seattle source. Collaborating institutions collected whole blood in K2EDTA tubes following their own protocols. For TCRbeta analysis, collaborators shipped samples as frozen whole blood, isolated PBMCs, or DNA extracted from either of those sample types.

The sequenced material came from peripheral blood. The chain joins TRBV7-2 to TRBJ1-2; TRBD1 is a weak D gene call, 6 bases matching. The clonotype was recovered from a man in his fifties who had recovered from COVID-19. The CDR3 amino acid sequence is: CASSQRTENPYGYTF. Read as DNA, the sequence is TGTGCCAGCAGCCAAAGGACAGAAAACCCCTATGGCTACACCTTC.